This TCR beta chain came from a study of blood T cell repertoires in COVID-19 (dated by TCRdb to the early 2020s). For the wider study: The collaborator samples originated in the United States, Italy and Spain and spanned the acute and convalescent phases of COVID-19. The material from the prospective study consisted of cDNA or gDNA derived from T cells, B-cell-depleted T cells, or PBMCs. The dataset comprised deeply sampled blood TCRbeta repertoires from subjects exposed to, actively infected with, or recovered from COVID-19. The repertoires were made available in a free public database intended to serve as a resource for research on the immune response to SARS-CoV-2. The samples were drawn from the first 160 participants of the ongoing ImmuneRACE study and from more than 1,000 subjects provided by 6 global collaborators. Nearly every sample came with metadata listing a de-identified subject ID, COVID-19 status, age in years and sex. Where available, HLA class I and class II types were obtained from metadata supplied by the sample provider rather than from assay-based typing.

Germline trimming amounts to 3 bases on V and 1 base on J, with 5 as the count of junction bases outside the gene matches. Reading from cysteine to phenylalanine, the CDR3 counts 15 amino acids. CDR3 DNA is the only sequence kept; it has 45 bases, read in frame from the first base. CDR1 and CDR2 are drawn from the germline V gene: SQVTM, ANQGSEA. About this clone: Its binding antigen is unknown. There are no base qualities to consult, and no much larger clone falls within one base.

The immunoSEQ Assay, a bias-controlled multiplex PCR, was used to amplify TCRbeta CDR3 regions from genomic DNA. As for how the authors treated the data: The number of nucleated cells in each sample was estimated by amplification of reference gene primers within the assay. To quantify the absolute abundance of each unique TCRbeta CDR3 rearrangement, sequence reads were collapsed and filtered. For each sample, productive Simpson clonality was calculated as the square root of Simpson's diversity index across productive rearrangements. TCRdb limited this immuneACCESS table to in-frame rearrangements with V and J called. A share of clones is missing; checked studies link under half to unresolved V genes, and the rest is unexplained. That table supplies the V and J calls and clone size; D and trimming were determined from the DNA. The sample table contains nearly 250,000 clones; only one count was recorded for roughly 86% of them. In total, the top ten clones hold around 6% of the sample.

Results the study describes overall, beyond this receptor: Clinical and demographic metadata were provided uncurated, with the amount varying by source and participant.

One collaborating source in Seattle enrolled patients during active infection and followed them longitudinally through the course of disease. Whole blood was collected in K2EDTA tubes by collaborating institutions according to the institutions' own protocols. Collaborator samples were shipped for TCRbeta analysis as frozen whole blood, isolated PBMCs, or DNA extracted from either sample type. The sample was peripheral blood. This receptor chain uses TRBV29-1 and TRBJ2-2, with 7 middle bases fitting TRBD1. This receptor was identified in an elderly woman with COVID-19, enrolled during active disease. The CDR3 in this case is CSVDPTGVNTGELFF. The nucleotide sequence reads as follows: TGCAGCGTTGACCCCACAGGGGTGAACACCGGGGAGCTGTTTTTT.